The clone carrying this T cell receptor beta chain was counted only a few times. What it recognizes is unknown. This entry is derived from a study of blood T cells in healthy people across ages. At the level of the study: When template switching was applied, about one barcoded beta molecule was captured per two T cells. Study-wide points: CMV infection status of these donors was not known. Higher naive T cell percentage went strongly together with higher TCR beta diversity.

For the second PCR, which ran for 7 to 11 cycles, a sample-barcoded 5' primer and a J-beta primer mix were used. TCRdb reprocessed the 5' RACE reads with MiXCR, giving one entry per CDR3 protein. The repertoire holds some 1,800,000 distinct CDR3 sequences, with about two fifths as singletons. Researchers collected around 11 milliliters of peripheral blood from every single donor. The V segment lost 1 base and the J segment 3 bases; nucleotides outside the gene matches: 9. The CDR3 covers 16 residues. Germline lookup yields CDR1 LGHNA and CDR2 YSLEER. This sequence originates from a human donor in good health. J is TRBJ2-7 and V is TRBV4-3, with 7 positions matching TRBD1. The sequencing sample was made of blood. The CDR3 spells CASSQVRGGAFYEQYF. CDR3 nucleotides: TGCGCCAGCAGCCAAGTCCGAGGGGGCGCCTTCTACGAGCAGTACTTC.